One sample yielded the 5 T cell receptor beta chains listed below, sequenced in a study of blood T cell repertoires in COVID-19. The table came from immunoSEQ multiplex PCR; TCRdb's copy has only in-frame clones and leaves some out. Seen here are under 200,000 clones, about 86% observed once, and the top ten hold around 8.3%. Material for sequencing was peripheral blood. Receptors were obtained from a man aged 55 to 70 with acute or convalescent COVID-19.

The chain links TRBV2 to TRBJ2-5, with TRBD2 matching 12 bases. Germline CDR1 SNHLY, CDR2 FYNNEI. This CDR3 spans 18 amino acids. Trimming at V came to 5 bases and at J to 5 bases, leaving 15 bases not matched to a gene. The CDR3 is CASSFRGLAGIEAETQYF. The CDR3 region has the DNA TGTGCCAGCAGTTTCCGAGGACTAGCGGGAATCGAGGCGGAGACCCAGTACTTC.

The rearrangement joins TRBV6-5 to TRBJ2-5, with D perhaps TRBD1 (5 bases). The CDR3 covers 14 residues. Germline loops: CDR1 MNHEY, CDR2 SVGAGI. The V and J ends lost 7 bases and 1 base respectively, with 13 bases between them. The CDR3, as DNA: TGTGCCAGCAAGACAGTATCCATCCAAGAGACCCAGTACTTC. Translation gives CASKTVSIQETQYF.

The V call is TRBV28, the J call TRBJ1-2; unclear D gene. The germline V gene has CDR1 MDHEN and CDR2 SYDVKM. Trimming shortened V by 6 bases and J by 5 bases, and 10 bases separated the two germline ends. The CDR3 has 12 residues. The CDR3 sequence: CASSAPGYGYTF. CDR3 coding DNA: TGTGCCAGCAGCGCTCCAGGATATGGCTACACCTTC.

CDR3 DNA: TGTGCCTGGAGTACAGTTAGCACAGATACGCAGTATTTT. Residues: CAWSTVSTDTQYF. The chain has TRBV30 and TRBJ2-3; D gene uncertain. Germline V gives CDR1 GTSNPN, CDR2 SVGIG (reference sequence). Trimming pared 2 bases from V and 0 bases from J, leaving 6 bases between. The CDR3 is made up of 13 amino acids.

The rearrangement uses TRBV3-1 (or the pseudogene TRBV3-2) and TRBJ2-5; TRBD2 aligns across 8 bases. The CDR3 extends over 15 amino acids. The V gene end was trimmed by 1 base and the J gene end by 7 bases; junction bases not matched to a gene: 8. Germline values: CDR1 LGHDT, CDR2 YNNKEL (reference sequence). The CDR3 nucleotides read TGTGCCAGCAGCCAAGGTACTAGCGGCGTCGGGACCCAGTACTTC. It encodes CASSQGTSGVGTQYF.